The rows below give T cell receptor beta chains drawn from one sample of a study of cytotoxic CD8 clonotypes in ibrutinib-treated CLL. Profiled with immunoSEQ multiplex PCR; TCRdb holds only in-frame clones, not every one. The sample consists of 250,000 to 350,000 clones, around 76% of them appearing once. The input for sequencing was PBMCs, taken at disease progression, from a patient treated with ibrutinib. The receptors were sampled from a human donor with chronic lymphocytic leukemia. Each CDR3 is given with its conserved first and last residue. A D gene is named only where the DNA matches it firmly. Not all rows give a size; the values are once, few, many and, for expanded clones, a class.

>TRBV29-1|.|TRBJ2-7|.
TGCAGCGTTTACACAGGGAGATACGAGCAGTACTTC
CSVYTGRYEQYF
>TRBV19|.|TRBJ2-2|.
TGTGCCAGTAGGACACCCAACACCGGGGAGCTGTTTTTT
CASRTPNTGELFF
>TRBV5-4|.|TRBJ2-7|.
TGTGCCAGCAGCTTCGGTAGCGGCTCCTACGAGCAGTACTTC
CASSFGSGSYEQYF
>TRBV9|TRBD1|TRBJ2-1|.
TGTGCCAGCAGCCCCCAGTACAGGGGGCACTATGAGCAGTTCTTC
CASSPQYRGHYEQFF
>TRBV4-3|TRBD1|TRBJ2-1|.
TGCGCCAGCAGCCAACAGACAGGGGCTCTTTACAATGAGCAGTTCTTC
CASSQQTGALYNEQFF
>TRBV9|.|TRBJ2-1|.
TGTGCCAGCAGCTCGCAGGGATACAATGAGCAGTTCTTC
CASSSQGYNEQFF
>TRBV9|.|TRBJ2-3|few
TGTGCCAGCAGCGTCGACTCACCCGGGACAGATACGCAGTATTTT
CASSVDSPGTDTQYF
>TRBV5-8|.|TRBJ2-7|.
TGTGCCAGCAGCCCGGGGGCGGGGACTTCCTACGAGCAGTACTTC
CASSPGAGTSYEQYF
>TRBV10-3|.|TRBJ2-3|.
TGTGCCATCAGTGATCGTAGCACAGATACGCAGTATTTT
CAISDRSTDTQYF
>TRBV7-9|TRBD2|TRBJ2-1|.
TGTGCCAGCAGCGACCGGGGGGGCGAGATCGATGAGCAGTTCTTC
CASSDRGGEIDEQFF
>TRBV6-4|TRBD2|TRBJ2-5|.
TGTGCCAGCAGCCGGGGACTAGGACAAGAGACCCAGTACTTC
CASSRGLGQETQYF
>TRBV29-1|TRBD1|TRBJ2-5|.
TGCAGCGTCATGGACAGGTTAGGTGAGACCCAGTACTTC
CSVMDRLGETQYF
>TRBV9|.|TRBJ2-7|.
TGTGCCAGCAGCGTCGGGGACATAGCCTACGAGCAGTACTTC
CASSVGDIAYEQYF
>TRBV2|TRBD1|TRBJ2-2|.
TGTGCCAGCATGAAGAGGGACAGTCAATACAGGGTCACCGGGGAGCTGTTTTTT
CASMKRDSQYRVTGELFF
>TRBV13|.|TRBJ2-3|.
TGTGCCAGCAGCCGAGGACGGAACACAGATACGCAGTATTTT
CASSRGRNTDTQYF
>TRBV28|TRBD1|TRBJ2-7|once
TGTGCCAGCAAGGGGGGGACAGGGGGATCCTACGAGCAGTACTTC
CASKGGTGGSYEQYF
>TRBV5-4|TRBD2|TRBJ2-7|.
TGTGCCAGCAGCTTGCCCGAAGGACGGGTTACTAGCGGGGGTCCTTTCGAGCAGTACTTC
CASSLPEGRVTSGGPFEQYF
>TRBV18|TRBD1|TRBJ1-2|.
TGTGCCAGCTCCGGGGACAGGTCACCTAATGGCTACACCTTC
CASSGDRSPNGYTF
>TRBV7-2|.|TRBJ2-7|.
TGTGCCAGCAGCTTTGCGGGCGGGAACTGGGAGCAGTACTTC
CASSFAGGNWEQYF
>TRBV19|.|TRBJ1-2|few
TGTGCCAGTACCTCACAGGGACGCTATGGCTACACCTTC
CASTSQGRYGYTF
>TRBV30|TRBD1|TRBJ1-4|.
TGTGCCTGGAGTGGTAAGGGACAGGGATTAATCAAGAATGAAAAACTGTTTTTT
CAWSGKGQGLIKNEKLFF
>TRBV5-1|TRBD1|TRBJ1-4|once
TGCGCCAGCAGCACCTCTGGGACAGGGGTAGAAAAACTGTTTTTT
CASSTSGTGVEKLFF
>TRBV4-1|.|TRBJ1-3|few
TGCGCCAGCAGCCAAGGAGCCGGGGCTAGTTCTGGAAACACCATATATTTT
CASSQGAGASSGNTIYF
>TRBV10-3|TRBD2|TRBJ2-3|.
TGTGCCACCGGGGGGGGAGTTTCAGATACGCAGTATTTT
CATGGGVSDTQYF
>TRBV7-3|.|TRBJ2-3|.
TGTGCCAGCAGCCCGGGGGGCCCAGGGGATACGCAGTATTTT
CASSPGGPGDTQYF
>TRBV28|.|TRBJ2-7|.
TGTGCCAGCAGATTGTCGAGCTCCTACGAGCAGTACTTC
CASRLSSSYEQYF
>TRBV19|.|TRBJ2-3|.
TGTGCCAGTAGTATTCCGGGCAGGATGACAGATACGCAGTATTTT
CASSIPGRMTDTQYF
>TRBV6-1|TRBD1|TRBJ1-2|.
TGTGCCAGCAGTGCCGGGACAGGGCTTTTCTATGGCTACACCTTC
CASSAGTGLFYGYTF
>TRBV5-4|TRBD2|TRBJ2-5|once
TGTGCCAGCAGCTTATCCCTAGCGGGGGGTCCAGAGACCCAGTACTTC
CASSLSLAGGPETQYF
>TRBV9|.|TRBJ1-2|.
TGTGCCAGCAGCGCCCGGACAGACTATGGCTACACCTTC
CASSARTDYGYTF
>TRBV27|.|TRBJ2-7|.
TGTGCCAGCAGTTCGGGCCCCTTTTCCTACGAGCAGTACTTC
CASSSGPFSYEQYF
>TRBV5-8|.|TRBJ1-5|.
TGTGCCAGCAGCTGGCCCGCTGGAGGCGAGCCCCAGCATTTT
CASSWPAGGEPQHF
>TRBV9|.|TRBJ2-5|.
TGTGCCAGCAGCGTTAGTCCCGGCGTGGGAGAGACCCAGTACTTC
CASSVSPGVGETQYF
>TRBV5-8|TRBD1|TRBJ1-2|few
TGTGCCAGCAGCTTGACAGGGGTGCCCTATGGCTACACCTTC
CASSLTGVPYGYTF
>TRBV2|.|TRBJ1-2|few
TGTGCCAGCAGTGGTCAAGGCTACACCTTC
CASSGQGYTF
>TRBV29-1|.|TRBJ1-2|.
TGCAGCGTTGAAGTCGTGGGTGAGGGGGGCTATGGCTACACCTTC
CSVEVVGEGGYGYTF
>TRBV29-1|.|TRBJ2-7|.
TGCAGCGTTTCCCCCACAGGGCAGCCATACGAGCAGTACTTC
CSVSPTGQPYEQYF
>TRBV9|TRBD2|TRBJ2-3|few
TGTGCCAGCAGCGTAGGAGGGACTAGCGGGGGCGCCTCCCGGGATACGCAGTATTTT
CASSVGGTSGGASRDTQYF
>TRBV5-1|.|TRBJ1-2|.
TGCGCCAGCAGCTTGGACCACGACAGGTTGTATGGCTACACCTTC
CASSLDHDRLYGYTF
>TRBV11-2|.|TRBJ2-7|.
TGTGCCAGCAGCTTAACGCGGGGGCGTACCTACGAGCAGTACTTC
CASSLTRGRTYEQYF
>TRBV6-1|TRBD2|TRBJ2-1|once
TGTGCCAGCAGTGAAGCTAAGCGGGGGTACCACAATGAGCAGTTCTTC
CASSEAKRGYHNEQFF
>TRBV10-3|.|TRBJ2-5|.
TGTGCCATCAGTGAGGGTTACAGGGACCAAGAGACCCAGTACTTC
CAISEGYRDQETQYF
>TRBV2|.|TRBJ1-2|once
TGTGCCAGCAGTAAAAGGGGACGGGACCACGATGGCTACACCTTC
CASSKRGRDHDGYTF
>TRBV5-1|TRBD2|TRBJ2-2|few
TGCGCCAGCAGCAAGCGGGAGCTCCCCGGGGAGCTGTTTTTT
CASSKRELPGELFF
>TRBV10-3|.|TRBJ1-2|once
TGTGCCATCAGTGAGGACAGCCACTCCTCGGAGGGCTACACCTTC
CAISEDSHSSEGYTF
>TRBV6-1|TRBD1|TRBJ1-5|.
TGTGCCAGCAGTGGACCGATTGGACAGGCGAGCAATCAGCCCCAGCATTTT
CASSGPIGQASNQPQHF
>TRBV28|.|TRBJ2-5|.
TGTGCCAGCAGTCCGCGGCGAATCCAAGAGACCCAGTACTTC
CASSPRRIQETQYF
>TRBV5-6|.|TRBJ2-3|.
TGTGCCAGCAGCTTGGTAGCAGGGAGGCGGTATTTT
CASSLVAGRRYF
>TRBV10-3|.|TRBJ2-1|.
TGTGCCATCACGGGGCCGGGCAATGAGCAGTTCTTC
CAITGPGNEQFF
>TRBV5-1|.|TRBJ1-1|.
TGCGCCAGCAGCCAAGTGGCGCCGGGACACTCGTTGAGTGAAGCTTTCTTT
CASSQVAPGHSLSEAFF
>TRBV6-6|TRBD1|TRBJ2-7|.
TGTGCCAGCAGTACCACAGGGGACGAGCAGTACTTC
CASSTTGDEQYF
>TRBV5-1|.|TRBJ2-3|.
TGCGCCAGCAGCTTGGGGGCGTTCACAGATACGCAGTATTTT
CASSLGAFTDTQYF
>TRBV5-1|.|TRBJ2-2|.
TGCGCCAGCAGCTTGTTCCAGGGGGGCGGGGAGCTGTTTTTT
CASSLFQGGGELFF
>TRBV4-1|TRBD1|TRBJ2-5|.
TGCGCCAGCAGCCGAGACAGGGGGATTGAAACCCAGTACTTC
CASSRDRGIETQYF
>TRBV25-1|.|TRBJ1-6|.
TGTGCCAGCAGTGACCGTCCTTATAATTCACCCCTCCACTTT
CASSDRPYNSPLHF